Listed here are 6 T cell receptor beta chains from one sample, sequenced in a study of glioma-infiltrating T cells. Using RNA template, CDR3s of TCR alpha and beta were amplified with iRepertoire arm-PCR. TCRdb re-called the multiplex PCR reads through MiXCR, storing one row per CDR3 protein. Among 100,000 to 150,000 distinct CDR3 sequences, roughly 24% were seen once, and the ten largest hold about 15%. The sequenced sample consisted of glioma tissue, nonneoplastic brain tissue, or PBMCs (not recorded which). These receptors all stem from a human donor with low-grade glioma or glioblastoma, undergoing nonglioma brain surgery, or in good health (not recorded which).

Details on this clonotype: A much bigger clone sits one base away, suggesting this may be a read error. The chain combines TRBV4-2 with TRBJ2-2; the D is unclear. The germline V and J ends were trimmed by 5 bases and 2 bases, with 9 bases remaining between them. This CDR3 has 14 residues. CDR1 is LGHNA and CDR2 is YNFKEQ in the germline V gene. The chain's CDR3 is CASSVPRNTGELFF. In DNA form, the CDR3 reads TGTGCCAGCAGCGTGCCTCGAAACACCGGGGAGCTGTTTTTT.

This chain connects TRBV29-1 to TRBJ2-3; perhaps TRBD2 as D (6 bases). Looked up from germline, CDR1 is SQVTM and CDR2 is ANQGSEA. V was trimmed by 6 bases and J by 3 bases, leaving 19 bases between them. This CDR3 comprises 15 residues. CDR3 nucleotides: TGCAGCGTGCCACAGGAGGGCCACCGGACAGATACGCAGTATTTT. This codes for CSVPQEGHRTDTQYF.

The DNA of the CDR3 is TGTGCCAGCAGCCAAGATTGGAAGGGGGCTTCAGGCTCTGGAAACACCATATATTTT. It translates to CASSQDWKGASGSGNTIYF. This sequence joins TRBV3-1 and TRBJ1-3; TRBD1 agrees at 7 bases. Germline V gene lookup returns CDR1 LGHDT and CDR2 YNNKEL (reference sequence). The V segment lost 0 bases and the J segment 0 bases; nucleotides outside the gene matches: 11. The CDR3 sequence is 19 residues long.

This clonotype was observed many times. V and J are TRBV10-3 and TRBJ2-7; TRBD2 might be the D (5 bases). The CDR3 runs 14 residues. Germline lookup yields CDR1 ENHRY and CDR2 SYGVKD. The ends were cut back, 10 bases at V and 0 bases at J, with 16 bases in the middle. The DNA for the CDR3 is TGTGCCACCGACCTAGGCGCGGGCTCCTACGAGCAGTACTTC. Protein product: CATDLGAGSYEQYF.

The sample holds many counts of this clonotype. This sequence joins TRBV7-2 and TRBJ1-4; D not certain. CDR1 and CDR2 from the germline V gene are SGHTA and FQGNSA. V was trimmed by 1 base and J by 0 bases, leaving 12 bases between them. This CDR3 comprises 17 residues. CDR3 protein: CASSLESPASTNEKLFF. In DNA, the CDR3 is TGTGCCAGCAGCTTAGAGTCCCCGGCCTCAACTAATGAAAAACTGTTTTTT.

This clonotype was picked up many times. This chain joins TRBV28 and TRBJ2-7; tentatively, D is TRBD1 or TRBD2 (5 bases each). The CDR3 runs 15 residues. CDR1 and CDR2 (germline): MDHEN, SYDVKM. The V end lost 8 bases, the J end lost 3 bases, and 20 bases lay between the germline ends. The CDR3: CASDSTGTPIYEQYF. The CDR3 coding sequence is TGTGCCAGCGACTCAACCGGGACCCCGATCTACGAGCAGTACTTC.